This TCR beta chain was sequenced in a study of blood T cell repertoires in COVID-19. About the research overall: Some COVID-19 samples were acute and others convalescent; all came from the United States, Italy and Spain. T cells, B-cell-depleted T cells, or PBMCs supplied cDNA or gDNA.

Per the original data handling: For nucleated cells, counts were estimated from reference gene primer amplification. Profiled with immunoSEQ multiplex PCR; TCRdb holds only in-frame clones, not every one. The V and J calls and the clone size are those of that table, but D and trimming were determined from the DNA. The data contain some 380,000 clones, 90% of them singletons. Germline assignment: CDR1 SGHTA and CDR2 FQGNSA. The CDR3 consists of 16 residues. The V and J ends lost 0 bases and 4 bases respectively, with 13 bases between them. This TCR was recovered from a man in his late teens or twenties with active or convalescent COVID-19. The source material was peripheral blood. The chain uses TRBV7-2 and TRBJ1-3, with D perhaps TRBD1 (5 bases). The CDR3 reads CASSLARQGFGNTIYF. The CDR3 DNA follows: TGTGCCAGCAGCTTAGCTAGGCAGGGATTCGGAAACACCATATATTTT.